The entry that follows covers one T cell receptor (beta chain) sequence. Its antigen has not been determined. The sample holds no much larger clone one base away, and base qualities are not on file. Participants in the prospective study were aged roughly 18 to 89 years, lived in 20 to 30 United States geographic areas, and enrolled through a virtual design. In the prospective study, participants were assigned to cohorts based on the clinical history participants reported in a screening survey and a study questionnaire. Recovered participants in ImmuneRACE Cohort 3 were defined by two consecutive negative NP/OP PCR tests, clearance by a healthcare professional, or resolution of symptoms. Mobile phlebotomists in the prospective study collected whole blood, serum and a nasopharyngeal or oropharyngeal swab from every participant. Prospective study participants could optionally give additional blood draws and questionnaires over an approximately two-month period. Blood samples from the prospective study were shipped frozen or at room temperature prior to DNA extraction.

This record belongs to a study of blood T cell repertoires in COVID-19 (dated by TCRdb to about 2020). For the wider study: The collaborator samples originated in the United States, Italy and Spain and spanned the acute and convalescent phases of COVID-19. Where available, HLA class I and class II types were taken from metadata supplied by the sample provider and were not determined by assay-based typing. A freely available public database, intended as a resource for researchers studying the immune response to SARS-CoV-2, is where the repertoires were released. Samples came from the ongoing ImmuneRACE study (first 160 participants) plus 1,254 subjects from 6 global collaborators. Deeply sampled blood TCRbeta repertoires from subjects exposed to, actively infected with, or recovered from COVID-19 were included in the dataset. Sample metadata almost always included a de-identified subject ID, COVID-19 status, age in years and sex. The prospective study material was composed of cDNA or gDNA derived from T cells, B-cell-depleted T cells, or PBMCs. Results the study describes overall, beyond this receptor: How much clinical and demographic metadata was included differed by source and by participant, and the metadata was provided uncurated.

The CDR3 numbers 14 residues from cysteine through phenylalanine. Only the CDR3 region is kept as DNA, spanning 42 bases read in frame from base 1. TCRbeta CDR3 regions were amplified from genomic DNA using the immunoSEQ Assay, a bias-controlled multiplex PCR. In the source study's methods: The number of nucleated cells in each sample was estimated from the amplification of reference gene primers within the assay. Sequence reads were collapsed and filtered to measure the absolute abundance of every unique TCRbeta CDR3 rearrangement. For each sample, productive Simpson clonality was calculated by taking the square root of Simpson's diversity index across productive rearrangements. TCRdb's version of the immuneACCESS table is confined to in-frame rearrangements and falls short of the full clone set. An unresolved V gene accounts for under half of the shortfall where checked; the remainder is of unknown origin. V and J calls and clone size are those listed in that table; D and trimming were worked out from the DNA. The sample has a few hundred thousand clones on record, more than 85% of them singletons. The ten largest clones take up 6.5% to 9.5% of the sample.

This sequence originates from a woman aged 60-75 years who had recovered from COVID-19. The sequenced sample was PBMCs or T cells enriched from blood (not recorded which). This chain joins TRBV12-2 to TRBJ2-4; no check of the table's D call, TRBD2, against the DNA was made. TRBV12-2 is an annotated pseudogene. The CDR3 loop reads CASRFGGAKNIQYF. The nucleotide sequence reads TGTGCAAGTCGCTTCGGGGGGGCCAAAAACATTCAGTACTTC.